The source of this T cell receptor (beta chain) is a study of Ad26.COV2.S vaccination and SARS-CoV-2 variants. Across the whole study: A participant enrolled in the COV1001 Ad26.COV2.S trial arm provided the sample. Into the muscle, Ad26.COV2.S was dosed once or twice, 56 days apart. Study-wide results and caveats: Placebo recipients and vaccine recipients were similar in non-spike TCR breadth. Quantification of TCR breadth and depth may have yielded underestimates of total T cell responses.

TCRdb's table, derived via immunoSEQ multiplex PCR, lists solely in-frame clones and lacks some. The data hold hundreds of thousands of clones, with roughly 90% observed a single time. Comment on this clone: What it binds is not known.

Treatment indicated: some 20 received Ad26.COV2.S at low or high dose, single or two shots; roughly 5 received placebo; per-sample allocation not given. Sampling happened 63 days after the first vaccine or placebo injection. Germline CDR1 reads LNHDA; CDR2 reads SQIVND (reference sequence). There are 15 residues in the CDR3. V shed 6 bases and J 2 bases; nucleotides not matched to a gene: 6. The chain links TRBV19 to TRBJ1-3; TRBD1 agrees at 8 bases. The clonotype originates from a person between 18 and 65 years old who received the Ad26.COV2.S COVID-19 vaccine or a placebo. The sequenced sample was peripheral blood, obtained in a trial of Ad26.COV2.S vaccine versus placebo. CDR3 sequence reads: CASSPGQGPGNTIYF. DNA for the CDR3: TGTGCCAGTAGCCCCGGACAGGGCCCTGGAAACACCATATATTTT.